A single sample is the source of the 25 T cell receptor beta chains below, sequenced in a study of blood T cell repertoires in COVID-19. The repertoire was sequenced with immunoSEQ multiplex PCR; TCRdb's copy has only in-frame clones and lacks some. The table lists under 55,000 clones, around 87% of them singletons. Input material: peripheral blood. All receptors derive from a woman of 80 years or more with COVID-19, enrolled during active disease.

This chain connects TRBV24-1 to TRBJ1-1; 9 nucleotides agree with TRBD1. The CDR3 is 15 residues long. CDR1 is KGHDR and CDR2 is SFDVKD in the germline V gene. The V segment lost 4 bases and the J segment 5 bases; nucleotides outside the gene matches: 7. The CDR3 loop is CATSESGQGKTEAFF. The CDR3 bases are TGTGCCACCAGTGAATCGGGACAGGGAAAGACTGAAGCTTTCTTT.

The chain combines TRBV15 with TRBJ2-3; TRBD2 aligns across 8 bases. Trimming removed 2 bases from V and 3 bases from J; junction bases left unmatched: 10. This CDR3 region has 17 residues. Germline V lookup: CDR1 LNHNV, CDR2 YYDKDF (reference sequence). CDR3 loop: CATSRPTGTSRTDTQYF. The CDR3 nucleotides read TGTGCCACCAGCAGACCTACCGGGACTAGTAGGACAGATACGCAGTATTTT.

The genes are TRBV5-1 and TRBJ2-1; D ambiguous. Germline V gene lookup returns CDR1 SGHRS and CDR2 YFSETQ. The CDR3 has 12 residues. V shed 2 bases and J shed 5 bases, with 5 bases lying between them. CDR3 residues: CASSLQDNEQFF. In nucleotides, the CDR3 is TGCGCCAGCAGCTTACAAGACAATGAGCAGTTCTTC.

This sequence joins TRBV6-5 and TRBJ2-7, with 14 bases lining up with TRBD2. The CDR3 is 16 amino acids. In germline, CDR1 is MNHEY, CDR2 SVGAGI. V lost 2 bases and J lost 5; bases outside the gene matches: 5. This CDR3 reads CASSYGTSGSIHEQYF. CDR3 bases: TGTGCCAGCAGTTACGGGACTAGCGGGAGTATCCACGAGCAGTACTTC.

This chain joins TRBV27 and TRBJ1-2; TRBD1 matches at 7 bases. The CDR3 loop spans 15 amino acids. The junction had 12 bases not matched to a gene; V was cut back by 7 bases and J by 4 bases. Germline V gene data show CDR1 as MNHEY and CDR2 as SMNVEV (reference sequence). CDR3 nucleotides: TGTGCCAGCACCGCCGACAGGGCGGGAGGCTATGGCTACACCTTC. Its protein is CASTADRAGGYGYTF.

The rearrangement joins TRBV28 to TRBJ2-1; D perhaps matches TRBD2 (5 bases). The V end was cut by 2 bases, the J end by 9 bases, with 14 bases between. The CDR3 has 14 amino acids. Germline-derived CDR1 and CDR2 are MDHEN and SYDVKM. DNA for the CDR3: TGTGCCAGCAGTTTAGAGTCTGGCGGAGGTGAGCAGTTCTTC. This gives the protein CASSLESGGGEQFF.

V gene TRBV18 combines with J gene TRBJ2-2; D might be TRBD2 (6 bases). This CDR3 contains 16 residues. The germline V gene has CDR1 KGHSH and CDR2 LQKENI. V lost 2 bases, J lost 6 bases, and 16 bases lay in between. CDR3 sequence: CASSPAMVAGSGELFF. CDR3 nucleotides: TGTGCCAGCTCACCAGCAATGGTTGCGGGGTCCGGGGAGCTGTTTTTT. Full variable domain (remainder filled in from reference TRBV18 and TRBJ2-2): NAGVMQNPRHLVRRRGQEARLRCSPMKGHSHVYWYRQLPEEGLKFMVYLQKENIIDESGMPKERFSAEFPKEGPSILRIQQVVRGDSAAYFCASSPAMVAGSGELFFGEGSRLTVL.

In DNA, the CDR3 is TGTGCCAGCAGCGGGGCGGCGGGAAGAGGAAACACCATATATTTT. Translation gives CASSGAAGRGNTIYF. V and J are TRBV9 and TRBJ1-3; D is undetermined. Trimming removed 3 bases at V and 4 bases at J, with 14 bases between. CDR3 length: 15 residues. Germline CDR1 and CDR2: SGDLS and YYNGEE.

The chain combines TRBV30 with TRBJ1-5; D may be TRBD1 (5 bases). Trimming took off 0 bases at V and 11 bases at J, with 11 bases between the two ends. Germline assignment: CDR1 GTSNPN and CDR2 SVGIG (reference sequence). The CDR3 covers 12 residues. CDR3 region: CAWSVSWGAQHF. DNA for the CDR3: TGTGCCTGGAGTGTATCCTGGGGGGCCCAGCATTTT.

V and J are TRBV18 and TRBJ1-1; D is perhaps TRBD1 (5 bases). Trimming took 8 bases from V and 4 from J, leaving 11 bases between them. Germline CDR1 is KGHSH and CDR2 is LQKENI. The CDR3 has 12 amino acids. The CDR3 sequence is CASTVRGTEAFF. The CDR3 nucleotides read TGTGCCAGCACCGTAAGGGGCACTGAAGCTTTCTTT.

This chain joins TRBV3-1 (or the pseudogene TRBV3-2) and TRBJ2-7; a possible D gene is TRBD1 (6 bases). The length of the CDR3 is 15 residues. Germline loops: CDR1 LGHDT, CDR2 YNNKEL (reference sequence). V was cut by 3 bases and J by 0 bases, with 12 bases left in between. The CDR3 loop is CASSQTSGHSYEQYF. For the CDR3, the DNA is TGTGCCAGCAGCCAGACCTCGGGACACTCCTACGAGCAGTACTTC.

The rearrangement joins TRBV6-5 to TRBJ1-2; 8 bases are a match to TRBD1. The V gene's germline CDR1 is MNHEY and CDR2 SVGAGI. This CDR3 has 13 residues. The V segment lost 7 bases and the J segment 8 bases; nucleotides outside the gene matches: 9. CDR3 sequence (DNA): TGTGCCAGCATCTCTATGGGACAGGACGGCTACACCTTC. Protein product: CASISMGQDGYTF.

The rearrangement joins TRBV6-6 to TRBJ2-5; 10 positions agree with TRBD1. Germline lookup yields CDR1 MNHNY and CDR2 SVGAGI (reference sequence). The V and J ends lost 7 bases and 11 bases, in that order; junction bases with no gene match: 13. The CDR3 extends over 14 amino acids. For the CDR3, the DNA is TGTGCCAGCAAGCGCGGACAGGGGGTTCCCCCTCAGTACTTC. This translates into CASKRGQGVPPQYF.

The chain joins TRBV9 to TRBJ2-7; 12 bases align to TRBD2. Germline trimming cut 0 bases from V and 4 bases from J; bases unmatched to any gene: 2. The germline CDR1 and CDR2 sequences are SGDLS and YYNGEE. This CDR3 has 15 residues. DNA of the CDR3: TGTGCCAGCAGCGTAGGACTAGCGGGAGCGTACGAGCAGTACTTC. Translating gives CASSVGLAGAYEQYF.

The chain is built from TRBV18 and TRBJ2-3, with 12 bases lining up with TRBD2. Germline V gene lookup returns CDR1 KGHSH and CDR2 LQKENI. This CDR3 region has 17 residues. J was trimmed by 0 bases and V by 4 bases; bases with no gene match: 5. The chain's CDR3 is CASSRRTSGTSTDTQYF. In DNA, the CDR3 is TGTGCCAGCTCACGAAGGACTAGCGGGACTAGCACAGATACGCAGTATTTT.

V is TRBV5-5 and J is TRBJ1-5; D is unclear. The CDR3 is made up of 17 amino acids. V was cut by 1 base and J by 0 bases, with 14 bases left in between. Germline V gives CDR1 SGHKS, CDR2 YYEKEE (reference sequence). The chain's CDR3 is CASSLRASGSSNQPQHF. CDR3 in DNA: TGTGCCAGCAGCTTGCGGGCCTCCGGGAGTAGCAATCAGCCCCAGCATTTT.

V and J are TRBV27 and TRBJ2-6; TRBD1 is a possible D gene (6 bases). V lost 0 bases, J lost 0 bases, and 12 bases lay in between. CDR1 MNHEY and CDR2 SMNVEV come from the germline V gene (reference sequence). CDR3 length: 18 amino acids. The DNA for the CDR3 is TGTGCCAGCAGTTTATCTGGGGGCGCCCCCTCTGGGGCCAACGTCCTGACTTTC. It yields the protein CASSLSGGAPSGANVLTF.

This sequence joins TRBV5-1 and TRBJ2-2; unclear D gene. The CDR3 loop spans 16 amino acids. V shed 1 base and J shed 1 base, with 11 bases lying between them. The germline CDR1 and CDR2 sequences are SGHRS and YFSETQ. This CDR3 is CASSLFPAGNTGELFF. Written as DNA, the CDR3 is TGCGCCAGCAGCTTGTTCCCTGCAGGGAACACCGGGGAGCTGTTTTTT.

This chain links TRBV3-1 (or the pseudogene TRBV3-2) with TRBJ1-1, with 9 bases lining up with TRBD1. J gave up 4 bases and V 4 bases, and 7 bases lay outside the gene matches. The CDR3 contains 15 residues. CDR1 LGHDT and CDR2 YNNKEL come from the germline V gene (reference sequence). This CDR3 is CASSPSDRGGTEAFF. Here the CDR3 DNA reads TGTGCCAGCAGCCCTTCCGACAGGGGGGGCACTGAAGCTTTCTTT.

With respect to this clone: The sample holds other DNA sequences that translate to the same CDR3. CDR3 sequence (DNA): TGTGCCAGCAGTCTGGACAGGGCAGTGAATGGCTACACCTTC. Protein sequence: CASSLDRAVNGYTF. The chain combines TRBV9 with TRBJ1-2, with 8 bases that match TRBD1. V dropped 5 bases and J dropped 6; count of bases not matched to a gene: 9. Germline values: CDR1 SGDLS, CDR2 YYNGEE. CDR3 length: 14 amino acids.

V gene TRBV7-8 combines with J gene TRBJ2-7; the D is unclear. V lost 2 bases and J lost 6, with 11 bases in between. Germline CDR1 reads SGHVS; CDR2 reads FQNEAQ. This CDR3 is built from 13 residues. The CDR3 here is CASSLLFSGEQYF. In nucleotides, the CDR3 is TGTGCCAGCAGCTTATTGTTCTCCGGCGAGCAGTACTTC.

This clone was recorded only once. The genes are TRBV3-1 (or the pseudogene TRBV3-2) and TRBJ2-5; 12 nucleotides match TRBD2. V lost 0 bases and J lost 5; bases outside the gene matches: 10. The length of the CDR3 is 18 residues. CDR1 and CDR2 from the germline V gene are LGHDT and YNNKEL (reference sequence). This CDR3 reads CASSQDMLAGGPMETQYF. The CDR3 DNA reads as TGTGCCAGCAGCCAAGATATGCTAGCGGGAGGGCCCATGGAGACCCAGTACTTC.

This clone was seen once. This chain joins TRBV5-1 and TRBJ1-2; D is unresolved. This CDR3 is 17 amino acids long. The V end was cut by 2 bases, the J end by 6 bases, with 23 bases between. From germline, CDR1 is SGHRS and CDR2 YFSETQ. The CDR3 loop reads CASSFGRATPRIDGYTF. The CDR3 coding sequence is TGCGCCAGCAGCTTCGGGCGGGCTACCCCCCGCATCGATGGCTACACCTTC.

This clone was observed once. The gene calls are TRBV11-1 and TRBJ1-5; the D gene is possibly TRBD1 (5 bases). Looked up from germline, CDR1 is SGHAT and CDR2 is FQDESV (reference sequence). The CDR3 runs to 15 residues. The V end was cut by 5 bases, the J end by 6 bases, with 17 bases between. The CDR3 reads CASSLHSGKGQPQHF. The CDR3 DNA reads TGTGCCAGCAGCCTACATTCAGGGAAAGGTCAGCCCCAGCATTTT.

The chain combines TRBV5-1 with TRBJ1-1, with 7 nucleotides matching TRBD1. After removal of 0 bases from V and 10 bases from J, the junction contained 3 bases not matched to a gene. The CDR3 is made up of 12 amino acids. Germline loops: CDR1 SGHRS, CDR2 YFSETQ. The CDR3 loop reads CASSLGQGVAFF. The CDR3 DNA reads TGCGCCAGCAGCTTGGGACAGGGTGTAGCTTTCTTT.